These T cell receptor beta chains were read from a single sample in a study of blood T cell repertoires in COVID-19. This table comes from immunoSEQ multiplex PCR, and its TCRdb copy is limited to in-frame clones, with some not included. The repertoire holds 250,000 or so clones, with approximately 91% as singletons. The sequencing sample was made of peripheral blood. These receptors came from a woman in her thirties or forties who had recovered from COVID-19. Both conserved end residues are part of each CDR3. D genes are given only for firm matches. The listing skips clone size in some rows; elsewhere it reads once, few, many or a size class.

TRBV2	TRBJ1-6	TRBD1	.	CASSEQGVDSPLHF	TGTGCCAGCAGCGAACAGGGGGTTGATTCACCCCTCCACTTT
TRBV7-7	TRBJ2-2	TRBD1	once	CASSPGQGNRELFF	TGTGCCAGCAGCCCGGGACAGGGGAACAGGGAGCTGTTTTTT
TRBV7-6	TRBJ1-3	.	.	CASSLALSSGNTIYF	TGTGCCAGCAGCTTAGCGCTTAGCTCTGGAAACACCATATATTTT
TRBV7-6	TRBJ2-5	TRBD1	.	CASSLGTGPQETQYF	TGTGCCAGCAGCTTGGGGACAGGTCCCCAAGAGACCCAGTACTTC
TRBV18	TRBJ1-1	.	.	CASSPPGRVGEAFF	TGTGCCAGCTCACCCCCGGGCAGGGTGGGTGAAGCTTTCTTT
TRBV5-5	TRBJ2-2	TRBD2	.	CASSSRLAGTSTGELFF	TGTGCCAGCAGCTCCCGACTAGCGGGAACGAGCACCGGGGAGCTGTTTTTT
TRBV5-5	TRBJ2-7	TRBD1	.	CASSAAGTGDYYEQYF	TGTGCCAGCAGCGCCGCCGGGACAGGGGACTACTACGAGCAGTACTTC
TRBV2	TRBJ1-4	.	.	CASSPMTGPNEKLFF	TGTGCCAGCAGCCCGATGACAGGCCCTAATGAAAAACTGTTTTTT
TRBV28	TRBJ2-7	TRBD1	.	CASSFPRTGTTYEQYF	TGTGCCAGCAGTTTTCCCCGGACAGGGACCACCTACGAGCAGTACTTC
TRBV7-3	TRBJ1-6	TRBD1	.	CASSTGQGGSPLHF	TGTGCCAGCAGCACGGGACAGGGTGGCTCACCCCTCCACTTT
TRBV7-8	TRBJ2-7	.	.	CASSLLSQGLTYEQYF	TGTGCCAGCAGCTTATTATCCCAGGGGCTTACCTACGAGCAGTACTTC
TRBV25-1	TRBJ1-1	TRBD1	.	CASSDIGGGRNTEAFF	TGTGCCAGCAGTGATATAGGGGGCGGTCGGAACACTGAAGCTTTCTTT
TRBV13	TRBJ1-1	TRBD1	.	CASSLNDRGTEAFF	TGTGCCAGCAGCTTAAACGACAGGGGCACTGAAGCTTTCTTT
TRBV5-1	TRBJ2-1	.	.	CASSLVGTAYNEQFF	TGCGCCAGCAGCTTGGTTGGGACTGCCTACAATGAGCAGTTCTTC
TRBV27	TRBJ2-3	TRBD2	.	CASSPKGRLAGSTDTQYF	TGTGCCAGCAGCCCAAAGGGCCGACTAGCGGGAAGCACAGATACGCAGTATTTT
TRBV12-3/TRBV12-4	TRBJ2-3	.	.	CASSPEETDTQYF	TGTGCCAGCAGTCCCGAGGAGACAGATACGCAGTATTTT
TRBV27	TRBJ2-7	TRBD1	.	CASSLGTGSIYEQYF	TGTGCCAGCAGTTTAGGGACAGGCTCCATCTACGAGCAGTACTTC
TRBV6-5	TRBJ1-2	TRBD1	once	CASSYTRTGGGYGYTF	TGTGCCAGCAGTTACACACGGACAGGGGGTGGCTATGGCTACACCTTC
TRBV10-1	TRBJ2-2	.	.	CASSESDSLAGELFF	TGCGCCAGCAGTGAGTCGGACTCCCTGGCCGGGGAGCTGTTTTTT
TRBV3-1/TRBV3-2	TRBJ2-7	.	.	CASSMAGPYEQYF	TGTGCCAGCAGCATGGCGGGGCCCTACGAGCAGTACTTC
TRBV5-1	TRBJ1-5	.	once	CASSLTGLSNQPQHF	TGCGCCAGCAGCTTAACAGGGTTAAGCAATCAGCCCCAGCATTTT
TRBV7-8	TRBJ2-2	.	.	CASSLSNTGELFF	TGTGCCAGCAGCCTCTCGAACACCGGGGAGCTGTTTTTT
TRBV7-9	TRBJ2-2	TRBD1	.	CASSPPGQPGELFF	TGTGCCAGCAGCCCCCCGGGACAGCCCGGGGAGCTGTTTTTT
TRBV3-1/TRBV3-2	TRBJ2-3	TRBD2	.	CASSQGPGGPTDTQYF	TGTGCCAGCAGCCAAGGTCCGGGAGGGCCGACAGATACGCAGTATTTT
TRBV10-1	TRBJ1-1	.	.	CASSPQGVNTEAFF	TGCGCCAGCAGTCCACAGGGAGTGAACACTGAAGCTTTCTTT
TRBV15	TRBJ2-2	TRBD2	.	CATSRDSLAGNTGELFF	TGTGCCACCAGCAGAGATTCACTAGCGGGAAACACCGGGGAGCTGTTTTTT
TRBV7-9	TRBJ1-4	.	.	CASSLESATNEKLFF	TGTGCCAGCAGCTTAGAGAGTGCAACTAATGAAAAACTGTTTTTT
TRBV28	TRBJ1-5	TRBD1	.	CATDRGNQPQHF	TGTGCCACAGACAGGGGGAATCAGCCCCAGCATTTT
TRBV10-3	TRBJ2-3	.	.	CAISESGVLGDTQYF	TGTGCCATCAGTGAGTCCGGGGTATTAGGGGATACGCAGTATTTT
TRBV10-3	TRBJ1-2	TRBD1	.	CAITQGDYGYTF	TGTGCCATCACACAGGGGGACTATGGCTACACCTTC
TRBV7-6	TRBJ2-1	TRBD2	.	CASSPRTSGRANSYNEQFF	TGTGCCAGCAGCCCTCGGACTAGCGGGAGGGCCAACTCCTACAATGAGCAGTTCTTC
TRBV2	TRBJ2-3	TRBD2	.	CASKREGQITGDTQYF	TGTGCCAGCAAGCGGGAGGGCCAAATAACGGGAGATACGCAGTATTTT
TRBV2	TRBJ2-5	.	.	CASSPLRETQYF	TGTGCCAGCAGCCCCCTCCGGGAGACCCAGTACTTC
TRBV24-1	TRBJ2-1	TRBD1	.	CATSEQDRGPLNEQFF	TGTGCCACCAGTGAACAGGACAGGGGTCCTCTCAATGAGCAGTTCTTC
TRBV24-1	TRBJ2-3	TRBD2	.	CATSAGAGGTDTQYF	TGTGCCACCAGTGCGGGCGCGGGAGGAACAGATACGCAGTATTTT
TRBV5-4	TRBJ2-7	TRBD1	.	CASSSTGGRGEQYF	TGTGCCAGCAGTTCGACAGGGGGCCGGGGCGAGCAGTACTTC
TRBV30	TRBJ2-6	.	.	CAWIGGRSGANVLTF	TGTGCCTGGATAGGGGGACGGTCTGGGGCCAACGTCCTGACTTTC
TRBV3-1/TRBV3-2	TRBJ2-2	.	.	CASSLQAIAGELFF	TGTGCCAGCAGCCTCCAAGCAATCGCCGGGGAGCTGTTTTTT
TRBV24-1	TRBJ2-3	TRBD2	.	CATSDQFSGRAVF	TGTGCCACCAGTGATCAGTTCAGCGGGAGGGCTGTATTT
TRBV27	TRBJ2-7	.	.	CASSFTGMEQYF	TGTGCCAGCAGTTTCACCGGGATGGAGCAGTACTTC
TRBV5-1	TRBJ2-7	TRBD2	once	CASSILAGAAYEQYF	TGCGCCAGCAGCATACTAGCGGGAGCGGCGTACGAGCAGTACTTC
TRBV29-1	TRBJ2-2	.	once	CSVGTPGELFF	TGCAGCGTTGGGACACCCGGGGAGCTGTTTTTT
TRBV19	TRBJ2-7	TRBD1	many	CAPRGTGPYEQYF	TGTGCCCCCCGGGGGACAGGTCCCTACGAGCAGTACTTC
TRBV11-3	TRBJ2-3	.	.	CASSPERTDTQYF	TGTGCCAGCAGCCCGGAGAGGACAGATACGCAGTATTTT
TRBV7-2	TRBJ2-3	TRBD1	.	CASSLAGTGVQVDTQYF	TGTGCCAGCAGCTTAGCCGGGACAGGGGTACAGGTAGATACGCAGTATTTT
TRBV9	TRBJ2-5	TRBD2	.	CASSFGTSGQETQYF	TGTGCCAGCAGCTTCGGGACTAGCGGCCAAGAGACCCAGTACTTC
TRBV12-5	TRBJ1-3	.	.	CASGSGFISGNTIYF	TGTGCTAGTGGTTCGGGGTTTATCTCTGGAAACACCATATATTTT
TRBV12-3/TRBV12-4	TRBJ2-5	.	.	CALRETQYF	TGTGCCCTGCGGGAGACCCAGTACTTC
TRBV5-4	TRBJ2-2	TRBD1	.	CASSLGQGYTGELFF	TGTGCCAGCAGCTTGGGACAGGGATACACCGGGGAGCTGTTTTTT
TRBV27	TRBJ2-3	TRBD2	.	CASSRLSISGRATDTQYF	TGTGCCAGCAGTAGACTCTCTATTAGCGGGAGGGCCACAGATACGCAGTATTTT
TRBV30	TRBJ1-4	TRBD1	.	CAWTAGTGVNEKLFF	TGTGCCTGGACGGCCGGGACAGGTGTGAATGAAAAACTGTTTTTT
TRBV6-4	TRBJ1-2	TRBD1	.	CASSDSAQGLHGYTF	TGTGCCAGCAGTGACTCCGCACAGGGGCTTCATGGCTACACCTTC
TRBV28	TRBJ1-1	.	.	CASRVGRGNTEAFF	TGTGCCAGCAGGGTCGGCAGGGGGAACACTGAAGCTTTCTTT
TRBV9	TRBJ2-3	TRBD2	.	CASSVGTSLVPDTQYF	TGTGCCAGCAGCGTAGGGACTAGCCTTGTCCCCGATACGCAGTATTTT
TRBV5-1	TRBJ2-2	.	few	CASAIHQPGNTGELFF	TGCGCCAGCGCTATACACCAACCGGGGAACACCGGGGAGCTGTTTTTT
TRBV28	TRBJ1-6	.	.	CASNFQRSPLHF	TGTGCCAGCAACTTCCAGCGTTCACCCCTCCACTTT
TRBV7-3	TRBJ2-2	.	.	CASSFDWNTGELFF	TGTGCCAGCAGCTTTGACTGGAACACCGGGGAGCTGTTTTTT